These 10 T cell receptor beta chains were sequenced from one sample in a study of blood T cell repertoires in COVID-19. The protocol was immunoSEQ multiplex PCR, while the TCRdb copy is restricted to in-frame clones and leaves out a portion. The sample consists of about 90,000 clones, around 94% of them appearing once. The sample was peripheral blood. These receptors were taken from a woman in her sixties with active COVID-19.

Only one count was recorded for this clone. This chain connects TRBV11-3 to TRBJ2-1; TRBD2 aligns across 8 bases. The V segment lost 4 bases and the J segment 8 bases; nucleotides outside the gene matches: 7. This CDR3 is 14 amino acids long. CDR1 SGHNT and CDR2 YENEEA come from the germline V gene. CDR3 amino acids: CASSSGTRSDEQFF. CDR3 nucleotides: TGTGCCAGCAGCTCGGGGACTAGATCGGATGAGCAGTTCTTC.

The chain is built from TRBV7-3 and TRBJ1-1; D is possibly TRBD1 (5 bases). Germline V gives CDR1 SGHTA, CDR2 FQGTGA. V lost 7 bases, J lost 7 bases, and 19 bases lay in between. CDR3 length: 14 residues. This CDR3 reads CASKAEPGAFEAFF. The CDR3, as DNA: TGTGCCAGCAAAGCCGAACCTGGGGCTTTTGAAGCTTTCTTT.

This rearrangement joins TRBV6-5 to TRBJ2-7, with a tentative D call TRBD2 (6 bases). The V and J ends lost 4 bases and 2 bases respectively, with 12 bases between them. The CDR3 consists of 14 residues. The germline V gene has CDR1 MNHEY and CDR2 SVGAGI. The CDR3 sequence: CASSSGVRAYEQYF. The CDR3 region has the DNA TGTGCCAGCAGTTCGGGGGTTAGGGCCTACGAGCAGTACTTC.

V is TRBV5-1 and J is TRBJ1-6; D is possibly TRBD1 (5 bases). Germline V lookup: CDR1 SGHRS, CDR2 YFSETQ. The CDR3 totals 14 residues. V dropped 0 bases and J dropped 14 bases, with 15 bases sitting between them. CDR3 nucleotides: TGCGCCAGCAGCTTGGAAGGACACATTCGGTCCCTCCACTTT. It translates to CASSLEGHIRSLHF.

The genes are TRBV5-1 and TRBJ1-3; D uncertain. The CDR3 loop spans 15 amino acids. V gave up 2 bases and J gave up 3 bases, with 12 bases separating them. Looked up from germline, CDR1 is SGHRS and CDR2 is YFSETQ. The CDR3 loop is CASSLEGRDGNTIYF. The CDR3 bases are TGCGCCAGCAGCTTAGAAGGTCGGGATGGAAACACCATATATTTT. Looking up the rest from reference TRBV5-1 and TRBJ1-3 gives the full variable domain: KAGVTQTPRYLIKTRGQQVTLSCSPISGHRSVSWYQQTPGQGLQFLFEYFSETQRNKGNFPGRFSGRQFSNSRSEMNVSTLELGDSALYLCASSLEGRDGNTIYFGEGSWLTVV.

The V and J genes are TRBV28 and TRBJ2-3; TRBD2 aligns across 8 bases. CDR3 size: 15 residues. Trimming cost V 3 bases and J 1 base; bases outside gene matches: 3. Germline values: CDR1 MDHEN, CDR2 SYDVKM. The CDR3 reads CASSFGRGGTDTQYF. The CDR3 DNA follows: TGTGCCAGCAGTTTCGGGAGGGGGGGCACAGATACGCAGTATTTT.

The V gene is TRBV19, the J gene TRBJ1-1; D unresolved. The CDR3 is made up of 14 amino acids. Between the trimmed V and J ends, which lost 5 bases and 1 base, there was a span of 11 bases. Germline lookup yields CDR1 LNHDA and CDR2 SQIVND (reference sequence). This CDR3 reads CASSAPNRNTEAFF. The CDR3 DNA reads as TGTGCCAGTAGTGCGCCCAACCGGAACACTGAAGCTTTCTTT.

The V and J genes are TRBV7-9 and TRBJ2-7, with 9 nucleotides matching TRBD1. The CDR3 has 15 amino acids. V lost 5 bases to trimming and J lost 3 bases; unmatched junction nucleotides: 8. Germline CDR1 and CDR2: SEHNR and FQNEAQ (reference sequence). CDR3 amino acids: CASSLSGQGSYEQYF. The CDR3 DNA reads TGTGCCAGCAGCCTATCTGGACAGGGGAGCTACGAGCAGTACTTC.

A single count supports this clone. The rearrangement links TRBV5-1 to TRBJ1-6; D is ambiguous. V dropped 4 bases and J dropped 6 bases, with 17 bases sitting between them. The CDR3 contains 16 residues. Looked up from germline, CDR1 is SGHRS and CDR2 is YFSETQ. The CDR3 nucleotides read TGCGCCAGCAGCCTGGACTCCGGAGGTCTTAATTCACCCCTCCACTTT. It is translated as CASSLDSGGLNSPLHF.

The count of this clone is one. The chain couples TRBV5-5 to TRBJ2-7, with 9 bases lining up with TRBD1. The CDR3 is made up of 15 amino acids. V shed 2 bases, J shed 4 bases, and the junction held 7 bases outside the gene matches. Germline CDR1 SGHKS, CDR2 YYEKEE (reference sequence). The DNA for the CDR3 is TGTGCCAGCAGCTTATTTAGGACAGGGGATTACGAGCAGTACTTC. Residues: CASSLFRTGDYEQYF.